This T cell receptor (beta chain) was profiled in a study of blood T cells in healthy people across ages. A sample-barcoded 5' primer and a J-beta primer mix were used in a second PCR of about 7 to 12 cycles. TCRdb reanalysed the 5' RACE reads using MiXCR and keeps one entry per CDR3 protein. Of more than 1.4 million distinct CDR3 sequences detected, approximately 38% appear once; the ten largest clones hold 6.5% to 10%. The study isolated at least 6 million PBMCs from each sample. Samples each had at least 6 micrograms of total RNA extracted. Germline V gene data show CDR1 as SGHDN and CDR2 as FVKESK. The CDR3 runs 17 residues. V gave up 0 bases and J gave up 7 bases; unmatched junction bases: 8.

The chain carries TRBV14 and TRBJ1-6; 8 nucleotides line up with TRBD1. The sequence was collected from a woman between 18 and 29 years old in good health. The sample taken for sequencing was blood. CDR3 protein: CASSQDKNRGWNSPLHF. CDR3 in DNA: TGTGCCAGCAGCCAAGATAAGAACAGGGGGTGGAATTCACCCCTCCACTTT.